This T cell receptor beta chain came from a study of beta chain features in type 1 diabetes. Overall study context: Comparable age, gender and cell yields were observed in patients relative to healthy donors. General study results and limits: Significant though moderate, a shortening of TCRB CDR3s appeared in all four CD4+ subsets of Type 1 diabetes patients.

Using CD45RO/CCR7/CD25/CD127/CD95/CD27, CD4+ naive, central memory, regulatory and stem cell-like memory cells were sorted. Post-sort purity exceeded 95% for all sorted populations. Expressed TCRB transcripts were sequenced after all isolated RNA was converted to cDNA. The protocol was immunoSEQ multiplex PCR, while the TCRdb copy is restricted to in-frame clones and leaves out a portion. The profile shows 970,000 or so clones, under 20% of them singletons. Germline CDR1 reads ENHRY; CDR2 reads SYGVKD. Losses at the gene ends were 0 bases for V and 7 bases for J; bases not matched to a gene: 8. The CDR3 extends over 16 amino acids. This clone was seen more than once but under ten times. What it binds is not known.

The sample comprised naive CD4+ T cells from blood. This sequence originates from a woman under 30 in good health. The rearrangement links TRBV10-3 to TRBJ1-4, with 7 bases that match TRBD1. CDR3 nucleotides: TGTGCCATCAGTGAGTCTGGGCGACAGGGTACTGAAAAACTGTTTTTT. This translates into CAISESGRQGTEKLFF.